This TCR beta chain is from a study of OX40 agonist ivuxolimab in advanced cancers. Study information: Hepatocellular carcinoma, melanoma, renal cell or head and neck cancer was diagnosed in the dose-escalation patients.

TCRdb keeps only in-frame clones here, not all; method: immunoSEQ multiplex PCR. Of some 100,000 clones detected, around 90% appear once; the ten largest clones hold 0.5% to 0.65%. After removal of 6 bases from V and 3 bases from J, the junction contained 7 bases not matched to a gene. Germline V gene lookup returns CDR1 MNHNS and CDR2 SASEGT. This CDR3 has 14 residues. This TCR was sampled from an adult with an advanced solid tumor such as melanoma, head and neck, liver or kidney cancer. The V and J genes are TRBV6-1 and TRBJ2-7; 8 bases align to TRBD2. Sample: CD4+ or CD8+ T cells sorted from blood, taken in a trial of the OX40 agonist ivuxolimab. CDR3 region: CASRVAGTGYEQYF. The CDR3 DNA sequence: TGTGCCAGCAGAGTAGCGGGGACGGGCTACGAGCAGTACTTC.